Each of the 30 T cell receptor beta chains below was sequenced from the same sample in a study of T-cell memory formation after mild COVID-19. TCRdb processed the 5' RACE reads anew with MiXCR; each CDR3 protein has one entry. The table has 110,000 to 150,000 distinct CDR3 sequences, around 15% seen once. Specimen: PBMCs or a T cell subset sorted from them (not recorded which). The receptors shown here come from an adult woman who had mild COVID-19 (a few samples of this study predate the infection). Cell type and time point are not known.

The gene calls are TRBV7-3 and TRBJ2-1, with unresolved D. The germline CDR1 and CDR2 sequences are SGHTA and FQGTGA. CDR3 length: 14 residues. Trimming shortened V by 2 bases and J by 8 bases, and 13 bases separated the two germline ends. CDR3 nucleotide sequence: TGTGCCAGCAGCTTAGAGGCGGAGACGGATGAGCAGTTCTTC. The encoded protein is CASSLEAETDEQFF.

V gene TRBV4-1 combines with J gene TRBJ1-1, with D possibly matching TRBD1 (5 bases). V was trimmed by 2 bases and J by 8 bases, leaving 12 bases between them. CDR1 is MGHRA, CDR2 YSYEKL, per germline. CDR3 length: 13 amino acids. The CDR3 region is CASSQTAGAEAFF. The CDR3 coding sequence is TGCGCCAGCAGCCAAACTGCCGGGGCGGAAGCTTTCTTT.

The rearrangement links TRBV14 to TRBJ2-7; 8 nucleotides line up with TRBD1. The CDR3 spans 15 residues. Per germline, CDR1 SGHDN and CDR2 FVKESK. V was clipped by 5 bases and J by 5 bases; unmatched bases: 11. This chain's CDR3 is CASSSRTGSMDEQYF. CDR3 nucleotide sequence: TGTGCCAGCAGCTCACGGACAGGGAGCATGGACGAGCAGTACTTC.

Here the CDR3 DNA reads TGTGCCAGCAGCTTAGGGACGACTTACTACACCTTC. Amino acid sequence: CASSLGTTYYTF. The genes are TRBV7-9 and TRBJ1-2; D is uncertain. The CDR3 length is 12 residues. Germline V CDR1 and CDR2: SEHNR, FQNEAQ (reference sequence). Trimming took 1 base from V and 10 from J, leaving 10 bases between them.

This clonotype appeared a few times. The CDR3 loop reads CASSLVGQEQYF. For the CDR3, the DNA is TGTGCCAGCAGCTTGGTGGGTCAAGAGCAGTACTTC. The chain has TRBV7-6 and TRBJ2-7; D not resolved. Trimming pared 3 bases from V and 7 bases from J, leaving 10 bases between. The CDR3 runs 12 residues. The germline gives CDR1 SGHVS, CDR2 FNYEAQ.

A few counts support this clonotype. This chain connects TRBV7-9 to TRBJ1-2; possible D gene TRBD1, 5 bases. Per the germline V gene, CDR1 is SEHNR and CDR2 is FQNEAQ (reference sequence). The CDR3 loop spans 13 amino acids. The ends were cut back, 0 bases at V and 5 bases at J, with 7 bases in the middle. The CDR3 region is CASSLAQGYGYTF. CDR3 DNA: TGTGCCAGCAGCTTAGCTCAGGGTTATGGCTACACCTTC.

The J gene is TRBJ1-1, the V gene TRBV29-1, with 9 bases aligning to TRBD1. This CDR3 region has 12 residues. Germline V gene lookup returns CDR1 SQVTM and CDR2 ANQGSEA. Trimming cost V 1 base and J 11 bases; bases outside gene matches: 5. The CDR3 DNA follows: TGCAGCGTTGAAGGGACAGGGGAGTCGGCTTTCTTT. This translates into CSVEGTGESAFF.

This chain uses TRBV7-6 with TRBJ1-1; TRBD1 matches 9 bases. V gave up 5 bases and J gave up 6 bases; unmatched junction bases: 7. This CDR3 comprises 14 residues. The germline V gene has CDR1 SGHVS and CDR2 FNYEAQ. The CDR3 DNA follows: TGTGCCAGCAGCCATTCGGACAGGGGTGCTGAAGCTTTCTTT. Encoded protein: CASSHSDRGAEAFF.

This clonotype was recorded at least ten times. The rearrangement links TRBV4-2 to TRBJ2-7; D not certain. Deletions cut 4 bases from V and 4 bases from J, with 11 bases between. The CDR3 contains 13 residues. CDR1 LGHNA and CDR2 YNFKEQ come from the germline V gene. The CDR3 spells CASSPEMVYEQYF. In DNA form, the CDR3 reads TGTGCCAGCAGCCCCGAAATGGTATACGAGCAGTACTTC.

The rearrangement joins TRBV6-2 or TRBV6-3 to TRBJ1-2, with unresolved D. The CDR3 covers 10 residues. Deletions cut 8 bases from V and 5 bases from J, with 6 bases between. Looked up from germline, CDR1 is MNHEY and CDR2 is SVGEGT. The CDR3 nucleotides read TGTGCCAGCCGATCTTATGGCTACACCTTC. Amino acids: CASRSYGYTF.

The chain carries TRBV4-2 and TRBJ2-1; D perhaps matches TRBD2 (5 bases). Germline lookup yields CDR1 LGHNA and CDR2 YNFKEQ. Trimming stripped 4 bases from V and 8 bases from J, with 21 bases between. This CDR3 is 16 amino acids long. The CDR3 here is CASSRMEVTWKDEQFF. CDR3 bases: TGTGCCAGCAGCCGCATGGAGGTCACGTGGAAGGATGAGCAGTTCTTC.

The V gene is TRBV13, the J gene TRBJ1-1; D possibly corresponds to TRBD1 (5 bases). The CDR3 is made up of 11 amino acids. Germline lookup yields CDR1 PRHDT and CDR2 FYEKMQ (reference sequence). Trimming stripped 4 bases from V and 7 bases from J, with 7 bases between. In nucleotides, the CDR3 is TGTGCCAGCAGCTCAGGGAATGAAGCTTTCTTT. Protein: CASSSGNEAFF.

The chain is built from TRBV9 and TRBJ2-3; TRBD2 matches at 10 bases. With 4 bases clipped from V and 10 bases from J, the junction kept 12 bases outside the gene matches. In germline, CDR1 is SGDLS, CDR2 YYNGEE. The CDR3 is 15 amino acids. CDR3 bases: TGTGCCAGCAGCCTAGGAGTAGCGGGAGGTATAGCGCAGTATTTT. This translates into CASSLGVAGGIAQYF.

This clonotype was seen a few times. The chain links TRBV27 to TRBJ2-1, with a weak D call TRBD1 (6 bases). Trimming removed 5 bases from V and 7 bases from J, with 18 bases in between. The CDR3 contains 15 residues. The germline V gene encodes CDR1 MNHEY and CDR2 SMNVEV (reference sequence). CDR3 region: CASSPSPTGYNEQFF. In DNA form, the CDR3 reads TGTGCCAGCAGTCCATCCCCGACAGGATATAATGAGCAGTTCTTC.

This clonotype was picked up many times. The chain recombines TRBV7-4 with TRBJ1-5; tentative D call: TRBD1 (5 bases). Germline CDR1 reads SGHVT; CDR2 reads SQSDAQ. Trimming pared 1 base from V and 1 base from J, leaving 11 bases between. CDR3 size: 16 residues. CDR3 region: CASSLVVRESNQPQHF. CDR3 DNA: TGTGCCAGCAGCTTAGTAGTCAGGGAGAGCAATCAGCCCCAGCATTTT.

This clonotype showed up just a few times. The chain is built from TRBV5-1 and TRBJ2-1; D is tentatively TRBD1 or TRBD2 (5 bases each). Germline CDR1 and CDR2: SGHRS and YFSETQ. Trimming removed 5 bases from V and 6 bases from J, with 24 bases in between. The CDR3 is 17 amino acids. DNA of the CDR3: TGCGCCAGCAGTATGGGGGACGGCTCCATAGGTTCCAATGAGCAGTTCTTC. It codes for CASSMGDGSIGSNEQFF.

V is TRBV7-9 and J is TRBJ2-3; D not certain. Trimming shortened V by 4 bases and J by 6 bases, and 8 bases separated the two germline ends. The V gene's germline CDR1 is SEHNR and CDR2 FQNEAQ (reference sequence). This CDR3 spans 12 amino acids. In DNA form, the CDR3 reads TGTGCCAGCAGCTCCCAGATGGATACGCAGTATTTT. Amino acids: CASSSQMDTQYF.

This chain links TRBV24-1 with TRBJ2-3; 7 bases fit TRBD2. V was clipped by 6 bases and J by 6 bases; unmatched bases: 5. The germline V gene has CDR1 KGHDR and CDR2 SFDVKD. The CDR3 length is 13 residues. The CDR3 protein is CATSRRERDTQYF. DNA of the CDR3: TGTGCCACCAGTAGGCGGGAGAGGGATACGCAGTATTTT.

V usage is TRBV12-3 or TRBV12-4 and J usage is TRBJ1-1, with 7 bases identical to TRBD1. J gave up 5 bases and V 7 bases, and 7 bases lay outside the gene matches. This CDR3 contains 13 residues. CDR3 coding DNA: TGTGCCAGCAACCAGGGGGGTGAGACTGAAGCTTTCTTT. Translating it yields CASNQGGETEAFF.

V gene TRBV19 combines with J gene TRBJ1-1, with D unclear. Germline CDR1 is LNHDA and CDR2 is SQIVND (reference sequence). Trimming stripped 2 bases from V and 0 bases from J, with 4 bases between. The CDR3 extends over 13 amino acids. CDR3: CASSITVNTEAFF. CDR3 coding DNA: TGTGCCAGTAGTATAACCGTGAACACTGAAGCTTTCTTT.

The chain joins TRBV7-9 to TRBJ2-3; 11 bases are shared with TRBD1. V gave up 8 bases and J gave up 4 bases; unmatched junction bases: 11. This CDR3 comprises 16 residues. The germline CDR1 and CDR2 sequences are SEHNR and FQNEAQ (reference sequence). Here the CDR3 DNA reads TGTGCCAGCCTGCCGCCACGGACAGGGGGCTCAGATACGCAGTATTTT. Its translation is CASLPPRTGGSDTQYF.

In DNA form, the CDR3 reads TGCGCCAGCAGCGGGGGACTAGCGGGAGGAGCGGATGAGCAGTACTTC. Its translation is CASSGGLAGGADEQYF. V usage is TRBV5-1 and J usage is TRBJ2-7, with 15 bases fitting TRBD2. With 4 bases clipped from V and 7 bases from J, the junction kept 9 bases outside the gene matches. Germline V gene lookup returns CDR1 SGHRS and CDR2 YFSETQ. This CDR3 has 16 residues.

The sample holds many counts of this clonotype. V usage is TRBV27 and J usage is TRBJ2-2; D perhaps matches TRBD2 (5 bases). The germline CDR1 and CDR2 sequences are MNHEY and SMNVEV (reference sequence). The V and J ends lost 7 bases and 8 bases respectively, with 14 bases between them. This CDR3 is 13 amino acids long. CDR3 protein: CASTPGIRGELFF. The CDR3 DNA reads as TGTGCCAGCACCCCGGGGATACGGGGGGAGCTGTTTTTT.

The J gene is TRBJ1-2, the V gene TRBV4-1; D unresolved. CDR1 and CDR2 (germline): MGHRA, YSYEKL. This CDR3 is built from 14 residues. V was cut by 0 bases and J by 4 bases, with 9 bases left in between. CDR3 coding DNA: TGCGCCAGCAGCCAAGAAGAGGGTAGCTATGGCTACACCTTC. The encoded protein is CASSQEEGSYGYTF.

The gene calls are TRBV7-8 and TRBJ2-7, with a tentative D call TRBD2 (6 bases). Germline loops: CDR1 SGHVS, CDR2 FQNEAQ. This CDR3 region has 14 residues. Trimming shortened V by 5 bases and J by 2 bases, and 13 bases separated the two germline ends. Written as DNA, the CDR3 is TGTGCCAGCAGCCAAGGGACTTTAACCTACGAGCAGTACTTC. The encoded protein is CASSQGTLTYEQYF.

Concerning this clonotype itself: A junction end diverges from the germline sequence, so it may reflect a read error. The chain uses TRBV5-6 and TRBJ1-1, with D hard to call. This CDR3 has 12 residues. Looked up from germline, CDR1 is SGHDT and CDR2 is YYEEEE. The CDR3 DNA follows: TGTGCCAGCAGGTTGGGCGGCTCTGAAGCTTTCTTT. Amino acids: CASRLGGSEAFF.

The rearrangement uses TRBV5-1 and TRBJ2-3; either TRBD1 or TRBD2 may supply D (5 bases each). Germline CDR1 is SGHRS and CDR2 is YFSETQ. CDR3 length equals 14 residues. Trimming removed 1 base from V and 5 bases from J, with 11 bases in between. CDR3 amino acids: CASSLRGPGDTQYF. The CDR3 DNA reads TGCGCCAGCAGCTTGAGGGGACCAGGAGATACGCAGTATTTT.

This clonotype has more than one count but fewer than ten. The junction differs from germline at one of its ends, possibly a read error. The V gene is TRBV7-9, the J gene TRBJ1-1; TRBD1 aligns across 7 bases. The germline V gene encodes CDR1 SEHNR and CDR2 FQNEAQ (reference sequence). This CDR3 is 15 amino acids long. The CDR3 nucleotides are TGTGCCAGCAGCCAACCGGACAGGACGAACGCTGAAGCTTTCTTT. Protein: CASSQPDRTNAEAFF. Together with reference TRBV7-9 and TRBJ1-1, the CDR3 gives the full variable domain: DTGVSQNPRHKITKRGQNVTFRCDPISEHNRLYWYRQTLGQGPEFLTYFQNEAQLEKSRLLSDRFSAERPKGSFSTLEIQRTEQGDSAMYLCASSQPDRTNAEAFFGQGTRLTVV.

The chain carries TRBV24-1 and TRBJ2-1, with TRBD1 matching 9 bases. This CDR3 contains 17 residues. CDR1 is KGHDR, CDR2 SFDVKD, per germline. The V gene end was trimmed by 2 bases and the J gene end by 9 bases; junction bases not matched to a gene: 13. In DNA form, the CDR3 reads TGTGCCACCAGTGATTCGGGATTCGGGACAGGGCATGGTGAGCAGTTCTTC. Translation gives CATSDSGFGTGHGEQFF.

As regards this clonotype: This could be a read error, since a much larger clone is one nucleotide away. The chain recombines TRBV12-3 or TRBV12-4 with TRBJ1-2; 7 bases line up with TRBD1. The CDR3 is made up of 12 amino acids. Here the CDR3 reads CACSGTAYGYTF. CDR3 sequence (DNA): TGTGCCTGCAGCGGGACAGCCTATGGCTACACCTTC.